These 9 T cell receptor beta chains were all obtained from the same sample, sequenced in a study of blood T cell repertoires in COVID-19. Sequenced by immunoSEQ multiplex PCR; TCRdb stores in-frame clones only, minus some. The sample carries under 300,000 clones, about 88% recorded once. The specimen sequenced was peripheral blood. Every receptor here comes from a woman in her 40s who had recovered from COVID-19.

This clone was found a few times. The chain combines TRBV5-3 with TRBJ1-2, with 7 bases fitting TRBD1. TRBV5-3 is recorded as an ORF, its role being uncertain. The CDR3 covers 15 residues. J gave up 1 base and V 0 bases, and 3 bases lay outside the gene matches. CDR3 loop: CARSLGQGYNYGYTF. For the CDR3, the DNA is TGTGCCAGAAGCTTGGGACAGGGTTATAACTATGGCTACACCTTC.

This rearrangement joins TRBV28 to TRBJ1-4; no clear D gene. V was trimmed by 5 bases and J by 3 bases, leaving 16 bases between them. The CDR3 is made up of 16 amino acids. Germline CDR1 is MDHEN and CDR2 is SYDVKM. The CDR3 here is CASSPAYTNPNEKLFF. For the CDR3, the DNA is TGTGCCAGCAGTCCCGCTTACACGAACCCTAATGAAAAACTGTTTTTT.

The chain couples TRBV19 to TRBJ1-2; D is unclear. Trimming shortened V by 9 bases and J by 3 bases, and 14 bases separated the two germline ends. Per the germline V gene, CDR1 is LNHDA and CDR2 is SQIVND (reference sequence). This CDR3 is built from 13 residues. The CDR3, as DNA: TGTGCCAGCCTAAGTAGGGAGGACTATGGCTACACCTTC. As protein: CASLSREDYGYTF.

This rearrangement joins TRBV12-3 or TRBV12-4 to TRBJ1-3; D call uncertain. This CDR3 is built from 13 residues. V was shortened by 3 bases and J by 4 bases, with 7 bases between the two germline ends. CDR3 sequence reads: CASSFLSGNTIYF. The CDR3 nucleotides read TGTGCCAGCAGTTTTTTGAGCGGAAACACCATATATTTT.

This clone was recorded a few times. The genes are TRBV10-1 and TRBJ1-5; 8 bases map to TRBD1. J lost 0 bases, V lost 10 bases, and 8 bases had no gene match. The length of the CDR3 is 15 residues. Germline V lookup: CDR1 WNHNN, CDR2 SYGVQD (reference sequence). The CDR3 DNA follows: TGCGCCAACAAGACAGGGGCTTATAGCAATCAGCCCCAGCATTTT. It yields the protein CANKTGAYSNQPQHF.

The V gene is TRBV6-5, the J gene TRBJ1-5; 7 bases are shared with TRBD1. This CDR3 region has 15 residues. Unmatched junction bases numbered 11, after V lost 6 bases and J lost 6 bases. The V gene's germline CDR1 is MNHEY and CDR2 SVGAGI. The CDR3 sequence: CASSLSTGTRQPQHF. For the CDR3, the DNA is TGTGCCAGCAGCCTATCGACAGGGACCCGTCAGCCCCAGCATTTT.

This chain uses TRBV4-1 with TRBJ1-4; D may be TRBD1 (5 bases). Trimming left V 4 bases short and J 8 bases short, with 20 bases between. Germline CDR1 reads MGHRA; CDR2 reads YSYEKL. The CDR3 has 16 amino acids. CDR3 loop: CASSRGTAGIGEKLFF. The CDR3 DNA follows: TGCGCCAGCAGCCGCGGGACCGCCGGGATAGGGGAAAAACTGTTTTTT.

The chain uses TRBV5-1 and TRBJ2-7; 7 bases line up with TRBD1. Trimming took 4 bases from V and 0 from J; bases not matched to a gene: 10. CDR1 and CDR2 from the germline V gene are SGHRS and YFSETQ. CDR3 size: 16 residues. The DNA of the CDR3 is TGCGCCAGCAGCCCCGACAGAGGGGGCCCCTCCTACGAGCAGTACTTC. This sequence encodes CASSPDRGGPSYEQYF.

This chain connects TRBV2 to TRBJ2-3, with TRBD1 identical over 7 bases. This CDR3 comprises 13 residues. CDR1 SNHLY and CDR2 FYNNEI come from the germline V gene. V lost 5 bases to trimming and J lost 4 bases; unmatched junction nucleotides: 3. As DNA, the CDR3 is TGTGCCAGCAGTCGCGACAGGGCAGATACGCAGTATTTT. Translating it yields CASSRDRADTQYF.